This paragraph covers one T cell receptor beta chain sequence. Antigen specificity is unknown. The sample originates from a study of cytomegalovirus exposure and HLA in healthy donors. Study context: T cells numbering around 190 million yielded 90 million to 140 million unique TCR beta sequences in an earlier analysis. HLA-typed donors were the source of roughly 80 million unique TCRs held in an early data release.

The PCR used 60 Vbeta and 13 Jbeta primers. TCRdb's copy holds only in-frame clones and misses some; the assay was immunoSEQ multiplex PCR. The sample yields about 200,000 clones, of which the top ten take up 0.9% to 1.4%. General study findings and limits: Being productive about 90% or about 30% of the time was typical of most TCR beta V segments in an earlier analysis.

From germline, CDR1 is SGHTS and CDR2 YDEGEE. The CDR3 has 17 residues. V lost 2 bases and J lost 1; bases outside the gene matches: 9. The sequencing sample was made of PBMCs. This sequence joins TRBV5-8 and TRBJ2-7; TRBD2 matches at 10 bases. This receptor was identified in a girl between 2 and 10 years old in good health and CMV-seropositive. The chain's CDR3 is CASSFTIAGGLSYEQYF. The DNA for the CDR3 is TGTGCCAGCAGCTTTACAATAGCGGGAGGCCTATCCTACGAGCAGTACTTC.